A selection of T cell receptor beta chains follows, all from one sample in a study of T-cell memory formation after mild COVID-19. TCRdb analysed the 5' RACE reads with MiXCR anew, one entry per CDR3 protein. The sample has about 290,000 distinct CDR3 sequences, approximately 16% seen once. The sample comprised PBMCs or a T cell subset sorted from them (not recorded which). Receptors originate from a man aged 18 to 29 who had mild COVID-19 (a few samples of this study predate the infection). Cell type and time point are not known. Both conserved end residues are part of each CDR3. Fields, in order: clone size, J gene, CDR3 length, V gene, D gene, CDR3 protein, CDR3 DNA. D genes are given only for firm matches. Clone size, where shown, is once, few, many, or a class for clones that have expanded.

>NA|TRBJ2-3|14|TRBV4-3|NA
CASSQRPDTDTQYF
TGCGCCAGCAGCCAACGTCCCGACACAGATACGCAGTATTTT
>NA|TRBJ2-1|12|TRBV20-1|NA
CSARGPAGEQFF
TGCAGTGCTAGAGGGCCCGCTGGTGAGCAGTTCTTC
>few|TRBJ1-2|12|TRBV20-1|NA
CSASDSGYGYTF
TGCAGTGCCTCCGACAGTGGTTATGGCTACACCTTC
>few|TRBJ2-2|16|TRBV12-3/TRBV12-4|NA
CASSLWQFLNTGELFF
TGTGCCAGCAGTTTGTGGCAGTTTCTAAACACCGGGGAGCTGTTTTTT
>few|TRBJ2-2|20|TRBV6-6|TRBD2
CASVHPRSLAGGRNTGELFF
TGTGCCAGCGTCCACCCCAGAAGTCTAGCGGGGGGCCGGAACACCGGGGAGCTGTTTTTT
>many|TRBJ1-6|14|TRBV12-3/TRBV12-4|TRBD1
CASSFQGGNSPLHF
TGCGCCAGCAGCTTCCAGGGGGGAAATTCACCCCTCCACTTT
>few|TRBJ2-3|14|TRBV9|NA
CASSARSRIDTQYF
TGTGCCAGCAGCGCGCGTTCAAGGATAGATACGCAGTATTTT
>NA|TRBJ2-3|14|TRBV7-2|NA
CASSFRQPTDTQYF
TGTGCCAGCAGCTTCCGACAGCCCACAGATACGCAGTATTTT
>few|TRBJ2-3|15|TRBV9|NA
CASSVEATFTDTQYF
TGTGCAAGCAGCGTAGAGGCGACATTCACAGATACGCAGTATTTT
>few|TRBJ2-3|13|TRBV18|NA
CASSPGNRDTQYF
TGTGCCAGCTCACCAGGGAACAGAGATACGCAGTATTTT
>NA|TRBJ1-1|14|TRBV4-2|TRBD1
CASSLMSGGTEAFF
TGTGCCAGCAGCCTTATGTCAGGGGGGACTGAAGCTTTCTTT
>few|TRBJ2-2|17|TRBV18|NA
CASSPGPGFSNTGELFF
TGTGCCAGCTCACCAGGCCCCGGCTTTTCAAACACCGGGGAGCTGTTTTTT
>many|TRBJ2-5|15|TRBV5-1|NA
CASSLMLGGQETQYF
TGCGCCAGCAGCTTGATGTTGGGTGGCCAAGAGACCCAGTACTTC
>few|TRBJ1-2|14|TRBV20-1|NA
CSARDARGSGGYTF
TGCAGTGCTAGAGATGCTAGGGGTAGCGGGGGCTACACCTTC
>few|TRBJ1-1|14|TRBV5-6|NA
CASSLWRLNTEAFF
TGTGCCAGCAGCTTGTGGCGGCTGAACACTGAAGCTTTCTTT
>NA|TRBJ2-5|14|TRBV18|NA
CASSPSPSEETQYF
TGTGCCAGCTCACCATCCCCCTCGGAAGAGACCCAGTACTTC
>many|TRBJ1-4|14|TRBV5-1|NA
CASSLADGNEKLFF
TGCGCCAGCAGCTTGGCGGACGGTAATGAAAAACTGTTTTTT
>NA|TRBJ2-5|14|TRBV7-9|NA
CASSVTGQWETQYF
TGTGCCAGCAGCGTCACAGGGCAGTGGGAGACCCAGTACTTC
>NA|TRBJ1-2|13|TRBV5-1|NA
CASSLRLNYGYTF
TGCGCCAGCAGCTTACGCCTCAACTATGGCTACACCTTC
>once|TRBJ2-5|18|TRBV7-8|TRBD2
CASSPGRTSGRGQETQYF
TGTGCCAGCTCCCCTGGTAGGACTAGCGGGAGGGGACAAGAGACCCAGTACTTC
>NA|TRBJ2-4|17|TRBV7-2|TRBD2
CASSLGLSGGAGNIQYF
TGTGCCAGCAGCTTAGGTCTTAGCGGGGGGGCAGGAAACATTCAGTACTTC
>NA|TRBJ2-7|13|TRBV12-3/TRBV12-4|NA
CASSDRSSYEQYF
TGTGCCAGCAGTGACAGAAGCTCCTACGAGCAGTACTTC
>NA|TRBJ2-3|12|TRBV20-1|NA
CSARQGKDTQYF
TGCAGTGCTAGGCAGGGTAAAGATACGCAGTATTTT
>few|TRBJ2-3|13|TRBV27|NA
CASTRLSTDTQYF
TGTGCCAGCACGAGGCTTAGCACAGATACGCAGTATTTT
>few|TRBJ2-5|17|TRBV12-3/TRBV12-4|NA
CASSLRRLGYHQETQYF
TGTGCCAGCAGTTTAAGGAGGTTAGGGTACCACCAAGAGACCCAGTACTTC
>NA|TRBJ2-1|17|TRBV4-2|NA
CASSPPGYLNLSAEQFF
TGTGCCAGCAGCCCCCCTGGATATTTGAACCTTTCGGCTGAGCAGTTCTTC
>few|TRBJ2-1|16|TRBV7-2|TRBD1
CASSWPGQVFYNEQFF
TGTGCCAGCAGCTGGCCAGGACAGGTATTCTACAATGAGCAGTTCTTC
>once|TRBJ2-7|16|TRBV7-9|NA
CASSLTGRGTGYEQYF
TGTGCCAGCAGCCTAACAGGACGGGGGACGGGCTACGAGCAGTACTTC
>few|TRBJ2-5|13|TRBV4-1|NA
CASSQMDRETQYF
TGCGCCAGCAGCCAAATGGACAGAGAGACCCAGTACTTC
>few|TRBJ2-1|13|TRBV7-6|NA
CASSPPVGGGNFF
NA
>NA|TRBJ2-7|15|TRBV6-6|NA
CASRHLAGSGYEQYF
TGTGCCAGCAGACATCTAGCAGGGTCCGGATACGAGCAGTACTTC
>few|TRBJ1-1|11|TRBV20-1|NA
CSARDGGYAFF
TGCAGTGCTAGAGATGGGGGGTATGCTTTCTTT
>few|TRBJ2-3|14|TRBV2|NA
CASTPGWRADTQYF
TGTGCCAGCACTCCGGGGTGGAGGGCAGATACGCAGTATTTT
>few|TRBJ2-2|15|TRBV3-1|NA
CASSQEWKNTGELFF
TGTGCCAGCAGCCAAGAATGGAAGAACACCGGGGAGCTGTTTTTT
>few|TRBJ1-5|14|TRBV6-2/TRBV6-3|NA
CASSQALRTGAQHF
TGTGCCAGCAGTCAAGCACTTAGAACCGGGGCCCAGCATTTT
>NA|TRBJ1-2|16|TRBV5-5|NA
CASSLAPLRAEYGYTF
TGTGCCAGCAGCTTGGCCCCGCTCCGGGCCGAATATGGCTACACCTTC
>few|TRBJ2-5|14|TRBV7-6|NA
CASSLNRFQETQYF
TGTGCCAGCAGCCTAAATCGGTTCCAAGAGACCCAGTACTTC
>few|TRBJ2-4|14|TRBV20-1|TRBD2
CSANLRGDLNIQYF
TGCAGTGCTAATTTGCGGGGGGACCTTAACATTCAGTACTTC